This TCR beta chain is drawn from a study of T-cell memory formation after mild COVID-19. This clonotype occurred a few times. Trimming took 8 bases from V and 3 from J, leaving 14 bases between them. The V gene's germline CDR1 is SNHLY and CDR2 FYNNEI. The CDR3 runs to 13 residues. TCRdb called the 5' RACE reads again in MiXCR, with one record for every CDR3 protein. The data show roughly 250,000 distinct CDR3 sequences, about a sixth seen once. This chain connects TRBV2 to TRBJ2-7; possibly TRBD2 for D (5 bases). The receptor was isolated from a man between 18 and 35 years old who had mild COVID-19 (a few samples of this study predate the infection). Cell type and time point are not known. The sequencing sample was made of PBMCs or a T cell subset sorted from them (not recorded which). CDR3 sequence: CASGVGRDYEQYV. CDR3 DNA sequence: TGTGCCAGCGGAGTAGGCCGGGACTACGAGCAGTACGTC.